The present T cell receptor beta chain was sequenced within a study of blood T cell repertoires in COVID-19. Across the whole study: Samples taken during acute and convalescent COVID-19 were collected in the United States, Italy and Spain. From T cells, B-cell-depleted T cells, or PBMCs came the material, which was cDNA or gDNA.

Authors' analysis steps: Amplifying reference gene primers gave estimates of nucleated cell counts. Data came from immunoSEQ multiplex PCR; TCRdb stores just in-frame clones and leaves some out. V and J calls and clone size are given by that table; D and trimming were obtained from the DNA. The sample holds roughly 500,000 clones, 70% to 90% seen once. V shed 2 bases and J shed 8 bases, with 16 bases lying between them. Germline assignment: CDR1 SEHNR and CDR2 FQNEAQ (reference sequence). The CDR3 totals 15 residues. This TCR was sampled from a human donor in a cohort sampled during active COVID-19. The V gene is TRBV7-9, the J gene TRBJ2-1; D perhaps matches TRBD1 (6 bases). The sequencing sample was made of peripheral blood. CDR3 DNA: TGTGCCAGCAGCTTACGGCTACAGGGAATCTATGAGCAGTTCTTC. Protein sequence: CASSLRLQGIYEQFF.